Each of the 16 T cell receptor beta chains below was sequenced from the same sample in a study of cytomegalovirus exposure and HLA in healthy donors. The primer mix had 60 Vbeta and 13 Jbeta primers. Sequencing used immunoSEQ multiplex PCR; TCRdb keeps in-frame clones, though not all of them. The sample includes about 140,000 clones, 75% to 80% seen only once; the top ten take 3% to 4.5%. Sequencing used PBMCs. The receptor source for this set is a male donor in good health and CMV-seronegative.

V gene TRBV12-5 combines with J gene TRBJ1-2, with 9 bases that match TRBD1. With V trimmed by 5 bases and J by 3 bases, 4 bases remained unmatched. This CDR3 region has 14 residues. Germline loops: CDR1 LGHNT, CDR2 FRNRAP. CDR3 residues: CASGIDRGDYGYTF. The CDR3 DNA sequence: TGTGCTAGTGGTATCGACAGGGGGGACTATGGCTACACCTTC.

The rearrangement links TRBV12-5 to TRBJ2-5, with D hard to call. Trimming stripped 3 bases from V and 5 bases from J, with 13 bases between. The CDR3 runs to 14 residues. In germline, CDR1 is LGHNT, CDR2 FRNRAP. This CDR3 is CASGFSLDAETQYF. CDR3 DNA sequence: TGTGCTAGTGGTTTCAGCCTAGACGCGGAGACCCAGTACTTC.

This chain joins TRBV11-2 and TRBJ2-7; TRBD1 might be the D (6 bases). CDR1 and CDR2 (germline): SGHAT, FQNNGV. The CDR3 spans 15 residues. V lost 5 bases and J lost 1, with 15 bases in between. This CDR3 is CASSIRGDKSYEQYF. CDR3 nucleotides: TGTGCCAGCAGCATTAGAGGGGACAAGTCCTACGAGCAGTACTTC.

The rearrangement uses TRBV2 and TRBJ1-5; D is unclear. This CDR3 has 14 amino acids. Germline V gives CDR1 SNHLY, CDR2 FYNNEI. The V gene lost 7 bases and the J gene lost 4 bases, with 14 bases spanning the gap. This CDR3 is CASTLREVNQPQHF. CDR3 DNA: TGTGCCAGCACCCTACGGGAGGTGAATCAGCCCCAGCATTTT.

For the CDR3, the DNA is TGTGCCAGCAGCTTGGACAGGCCCCGGGAGACCCAGTACTTC. Its protein is CASSLDRPRETQYF. The genes are TRBV5-4 and TRBJ2-5; TRBD1 might be the D (5 bases). This CDR3 has 14 residues. Trimming took 0 bases from V and 5 from J, leaving 11 bases between them. Germline lookup yields CDR1 SGHNT and CDR2 YYREEE (reference sequence).

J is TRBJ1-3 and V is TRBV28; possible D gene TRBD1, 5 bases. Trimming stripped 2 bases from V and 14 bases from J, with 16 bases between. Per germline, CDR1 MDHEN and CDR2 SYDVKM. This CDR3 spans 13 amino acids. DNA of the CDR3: TGTGCCAGCAGTTTAGGAGGGGCTGGCCCTGTATATTTT. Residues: CASSLGGAGPVYF.

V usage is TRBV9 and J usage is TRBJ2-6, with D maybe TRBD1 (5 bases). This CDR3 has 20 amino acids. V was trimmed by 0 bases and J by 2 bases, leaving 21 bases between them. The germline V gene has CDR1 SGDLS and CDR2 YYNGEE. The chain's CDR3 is CASSVAGWGLSEAGANVLTF. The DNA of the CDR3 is TGTGCCAGCAGCGTAGCGGGCTGGGGCTTATCCGAGGCTGGGGCCAACGTCCTGACTTTC.

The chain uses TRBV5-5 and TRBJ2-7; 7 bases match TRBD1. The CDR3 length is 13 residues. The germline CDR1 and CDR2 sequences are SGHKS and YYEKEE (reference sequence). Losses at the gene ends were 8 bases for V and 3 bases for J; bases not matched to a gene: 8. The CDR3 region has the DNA TGTGCCAGTCACCTGACAGGGAGCTACGAGCAGTACTTC. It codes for CASHLTGSYEQYF.

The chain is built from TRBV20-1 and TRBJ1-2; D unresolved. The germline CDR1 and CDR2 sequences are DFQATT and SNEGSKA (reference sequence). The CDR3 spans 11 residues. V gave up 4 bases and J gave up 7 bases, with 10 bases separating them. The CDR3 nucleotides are TGCAGTGCTATCCCTCTGGCTGGCTACACCTTC. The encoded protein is CSAIPLAGYTF.

The DNA of the CDR3 is TGTGCCAGCAGTTTAGGCGGGACTAGTGGTACGCAGTATTTT. As protein: CASSLGGTSGTQYF. The chain recombines TRBV28 with TRBJ2-3; TRBD2 matches 8 bases. The V and J ends lost 2 bases and 8 bases, in that order; junction bases with no gene match: 6. CDR1 and CDR2 (germline): MDHEN, SYDVKM. The CDR3 spans 14 residues.

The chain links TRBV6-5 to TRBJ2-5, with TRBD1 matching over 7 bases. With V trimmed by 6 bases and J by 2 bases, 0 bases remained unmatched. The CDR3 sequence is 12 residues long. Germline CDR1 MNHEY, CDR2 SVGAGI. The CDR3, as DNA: TGTGCCAGCAGGACAGGGCAAGAGACCCAGTACTTC. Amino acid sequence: CASRTGQETQYF.

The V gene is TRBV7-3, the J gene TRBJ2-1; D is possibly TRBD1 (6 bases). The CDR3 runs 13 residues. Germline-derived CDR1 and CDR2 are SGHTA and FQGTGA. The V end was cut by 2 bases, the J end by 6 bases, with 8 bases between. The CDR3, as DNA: TGTGCCAGCAGCTTACCGACAGGCAATGAGCAGTTCTTC. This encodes CASSLPTGNEQFF.

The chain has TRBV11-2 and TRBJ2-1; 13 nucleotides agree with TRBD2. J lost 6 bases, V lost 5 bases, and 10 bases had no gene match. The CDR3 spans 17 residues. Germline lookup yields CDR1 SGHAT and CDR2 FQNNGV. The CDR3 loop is CASSLRKGTSGVNEQFF. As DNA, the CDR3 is TGTGCCAGCAGCCTTAGAAAGGGGACTAGCGGGGTCAATGAGCAGTTCTTC. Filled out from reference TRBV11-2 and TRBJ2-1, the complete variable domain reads EAGVAQSPRYKIIEKRQSVAFWCNPISGHATLYWYQQILGQGPKLLIQFQNNGVVDDSQLPKDRFSAERLKGVDSTLKIQPAKLEDSAVYLCASSLRKGTSGVNEQFFGPGTRLTVL.

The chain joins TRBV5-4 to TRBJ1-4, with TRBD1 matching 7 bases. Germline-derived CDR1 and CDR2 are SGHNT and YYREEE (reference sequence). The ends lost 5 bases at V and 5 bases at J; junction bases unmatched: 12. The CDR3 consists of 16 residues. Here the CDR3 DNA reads TGTGCCAGCAGGCCTGGACAGGCCAGGGACAATGAAAAACTGTTTTTT. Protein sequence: CASRPGQARDNEKLFF.

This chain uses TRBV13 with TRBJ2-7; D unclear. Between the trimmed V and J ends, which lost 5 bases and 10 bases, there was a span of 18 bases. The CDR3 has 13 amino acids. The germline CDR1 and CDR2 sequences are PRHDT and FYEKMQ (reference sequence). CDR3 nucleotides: TGTGCCAGCAGCGTGGCCGACTCGAAGAGACAGTACTTC. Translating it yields CASSVADSKRQYF.

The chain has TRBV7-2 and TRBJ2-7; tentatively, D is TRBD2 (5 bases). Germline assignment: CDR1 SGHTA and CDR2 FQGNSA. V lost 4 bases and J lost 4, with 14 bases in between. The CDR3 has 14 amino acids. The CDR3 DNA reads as TGTGCCAGCAGCTCGAGCGGAGCCGGGTACGAGCAGTACTTC. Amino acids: CASSSSGAGYEQYF.